This T cell receptor beta chain comes out of a study of shared clonotypes between healthy human individuals. V dropped 3 bases and J dropped 0; count of bases not matched to a gene: 3. CDR1 and CDR2 (germline): MNHNS, SASEGT. This CDR3 comprises 18 residues. Splitting of each subset's genomic DNA was done evenly across several immunoSEQ plates. Authors' methods: Filtering of immunoSEQ junctional sequences could not match full-length read filtering. Profiling relied on immunoSEQ multiplex PCR, and the TCRdb table lists in-frame clones only, not all of them. Clone size and the V and J calls come from that table; the DNA yielded D and trimming. The table lists some 1,900,000 clones, roughly 95% of them singletons. Terminally differentiated effector memory CD45RA+ cells were left out of the naive CD8 fraction, which was CD45RO-negative and positively selected for CCR7. Study-level results: In general, naive subsets displayed greater estimated richness than memory subsets did. Blood was the sole source, and tissue repertoires probably differ.

This clone was observed a single time. What it binds is unknown. The source of this sequence is a man between 18 and 29 years old in good health. The chain is built from TRBV6-1 and TRBJ2-6; 12 bases are shared with TRBD2. Source material: naive CD8+ T cells sorted from blood. CDR3 coding DNA: TGTGCCAGCAGTGATGGACTAGCGGGGCGCTCTGGGGCCAACGTCCTGACTTTC. The encoded protein is CASSDGLAGRSGANVLTF.